This TCR beta chain was sequenced during a study of OX40 agonist ivuxolimab in advanced cancers. Study at large: Patients were dosed intravenously with ivuxolimab at 0.01 to 10 mg/kg every 2 weeks.

Measured with immunoSEQ multiplex PCR; TCRdb has only the in-frame clones, and not every one. The table records approximately 60,000 clones, more than 85% of them present only once. The specimen comprised CD4+ or CD8+ T cells sorted from blood, sampled in a trial of the OX40 agonist ivuxolimab. The receptor was isolated from an adult with an advanced solid tumor such as melanoma, head and neck, liver or kidney cancer.

The CDR3 loop reads CASSIDGTGLSGANVLTF. CDR3 coding DNA: TGTGCCAGTAGTATAGACGGGACAGGGCTCTCTGGGGCCAACGTCCTGACTTTC. This sequence joins TRBV19 and TRBJ2-6; 9 bases align to TRBD1. The CDR3 has 18 residues. Germline V CDR1 and CDR2: LNHDA, SQIVND (reference sequence). V lost 0 bases to trimming and J lost 0 bases; unmatched junction nucleotides: 3.